This record covers a single T cell receptor (beta chain). It has no known antigen specificity. No base-level quality is on record; no much larger clone is a single base apart. The CDR3 sequence holds 16 residues, the cysteine and phenylalanine included. Kept here is only the CDR3 DNA, which spans 48 bases and is read in frame from base 1. Taken from the germline V gene, the CDR1 and CDR2 loops are WSHSY and SAAADI. The germline V and J ends show losses of 2 bases and 5 bases respectively, and no gene match explains 10 bases of the junction. Library method: the immunoSEQ multiplex PCR assay. A mixture of 60 forward primers for TCR Vbeta segments and 13 reverse primers for TCR Jbeta segments was used in the multiplex PCR. Amplification of the CDR3 region of rearranged TCR beta genes was performed with a multiplex PCR assay on genomic DNA. Amplified TCR beta libraries were sequenced as 87-base-pair reads on the Illumina HiSeq System. As for how the authors treated the data: A later analysis tallied around 87 million unique TCR beta chains across the approximately 670 repertoires, and approximately 9.9 million of those chains were shared by two or more donors. Raw reads were error-corrected and collapsed into unique sequences by a nearest-neighbor algorithm in which closely related sequences were merged to remove PCR and sequencing errors. V, D and J gene segments were assigned by aligning CDR3 sequences to IMGT reference sequences. Each retained sequence needed at least a six-nucleotide match to both a V gene segment and a J gene segment. Rearrangements were classified as productive when the CDR3 lacked stop codons and remained in frame with V and J, and all other rearrangements were classified as non-productive. Following IMGT convention, CDR3 was defined as the stretch from the second conserved V-encoded cysteine to the conserved J-encoded phenylalanine. The earlier analysis of approximately 500 of the donors excluded sequences that lacked an unambiguous match to a single V gene segment. An earlier analysis of a few hundred of the donors classified V segments as functional when productive rearrangements were above 56.7% and as segregating when the standard deviation between donors was above 5%. A statistical classification framework was built to diagnose cytomegalovirus status from the catalog of TCR beta chain sequences. V and J gene assignment, in a later analysis, came from comparing TCR nucleotide sequences with IMGT/GENE-DB human TR gene sequences. In a later analysis, CDR3 sequences and most-parsimonious VDJ recombination scenarios were assigned using the TCRdist pipeline. A later analysis defined each TCR beta chain by its CDR3 amino acid sequence plus V-gene family, and excluded reads lacking a unique V-gene family. In a later analysis, 500 to 700 highly shared, low-generation-probability nucleotide sequences were removed to address suspected cross-contamination and a sequencing artifact. In a later analysis, a clonal expansion index was calculated for each public chain from normalized within-repertoire ranks of inferred template counts. A later analysis computed generation probabilities with a VDJ recombination model fitted to out-of-frame rearrangements, and checked the results against IGoR. Hypergeometric tests were used in a later analysis to score TCR-TCR, TCR-HLA and TCR-CMV co-occurrence, with a repertoire-size bias correction applied to the TCR pairs. In a later analysis, false discovery rates were estimated by permuting HLA or CMV assignments 20 times. In a later analysis, co-occurring TCRs were grouped using DBSCAN, with TCRdist sequence similarity added in when clustering inside HLA-allele-positive subsets. Repertoires with fewer than 30,000 or more than 120,000 public chains were left out of co-occurrence clustering, as were several repertoires with anomalous nucleotide sharing. TCRdb provides this immuneACCESS table in a form limited to in-frame rearrangements. Some clones are lacking; in checked studies, under half of them reflect an unresolved V gene, and why the rest are absent is not known. Clone size and the V and J calls come from that table; the DNA yielded D and trimming. The sample table lists roughly 100,000 clones, around four fifths of them with a count of one. Of the sample, about 8.6% is held by the ten largest clones.

This entry is derived from a study of cytomegalovirus exposure and HLA in healthy donors (dated by TCRdb to 2015 to 2018). Looking at the study overall: An earlier analysis of some 600 of the donors reported over 250 Gb of sequence data and around 110 million unique TCR beta sequences obtained from around 180 million T cells. To predict cytomegalovirus infection status, the study brought together high-throughput TCR immunosequencing, statistical association of individual TCRs with disease status, and machine learning. A later analysis re-examined previously published TCR beta repertoires from just over 650 donors and added high-resolution HLA genotyping to investigate patterns of TCR occurrence. A later genetic analysis took genome-wide SNP genotypes for about 65% of the 666 donors and used that subset as a discovery cohort. The T cell repertoires of 700 or so subjects were profiled by immunosequencing and related to cytomegalovirus serostatus. An early release that covered roughly 600 HLA-typed donors contained around 330 gigabases of sequencing data and approximately 85 million unique TCR sequences. Donor age, sex, ethnicity and CMV serostatus were compiled alongside the repertoire data. Typing coverage differed by locus: A, B, C, DRB1 and DQB1 were typed in roughly 620-630 donors, DQA1 in around 500, DPA1 in around 600, and DPB1 in 472. An earlier analysis of around 540 of the donors applied high-throughput TCR beta sequencing to assess whether each TCR beta V gene segment acted as functional or pseudogenic. Of the approximately 400 genotyped donors, over 65% fell in the genetic ancestry cluster associated with self-reported Caucasian donors. The study aimed to test whether signatures of past pathogen exposure could be identified by cataloging public T cell receptors. Four or five DR-DQ haplotypes were treated as single units for association and clustering because of strong linkage in the cohort. Among around 400 genotyped donors of the cohort, an average of roughly 230,000 unique TCR beta nucleotide sequences was sequenced per donor, of which approximately 18% were non-productive. Class I and class II HLA loci were covered by the typing at four-digit resolution. Along with the approximately 600-subject first cohort, a separate validation cohort of more than 90 different subjects was used. All discovery cohort repertoires had been generated using a single sequencing platform. Rather than drawing on any new phenotypic data, the later analysis identified candidate immune exposures from TCR beta sequences and the way those sequences occurred across donors.

The cohort was made up of about 610 healthy bone marrow donors. At the time of sampling, every cohort member was nominally healthy, though immune exposures that went unrecorded were likely present. The donor tested CMV seropositive, placing the donor among the 289 seropositive members of the cohort. Every donor gave a peripheral blood sample, and the peripheral blood mononuclear cells from that sample were used for TCR beta sequencing. The Qiagen DNeasy Blood Extraction Kit was used to extract genomic DNA from the blood cell samples. Results the study describes overall, beyond this receptor: Immune exposure information for the cohort was limited to CMV serostatus. Because counts were too low, 15 to 20 rarely observed V segments, including chromosome 9 orphons, were excluded from the earlier analysis of some 540 of the donors. Because the 87-base-pair reads could not distinguish some IMGT-functional V segments, including TRBV6-2 and TRBV6-3, those segments were excluded. Only TCR beta chains were sequenced in this cohort, and the absence of alpha or paired-chain data limited detectable features. A later analysis found that most CMV-associated TCR beta chains appeared HLA-restricted, with HLA associations seemingly driven largely by CMV exposure. Sequencing depth was assumed to be roughly uniform across donors in the presence/absence analyses, though that assumption may not hold. Most TCR sequences were seen in very few donors, while some public TCRs were found in many individuals. A later analysis reported that several top co-occurrence clusters appeared linked to parvovirus B19, influenza, CMV and Epstein-Barr virus. The sequencing pipeline was judged likely to have produced a cluster of highly shared sequence variants as a technical artifact. A later analysis found that HLA-associated TCR beta chains were more clonally expanded and had lower generation probabilities than equally common non-associated chains. Because some donors lacked HLA typing at each locus, the association tests relied only on the typed subset. A few of the identified cytomegalovirus-associated TCR beta chains were confirmed in vitro to be specific for cytomegalovirus antigens. Strong co-occurrence of HLA alleles, especially DR and DQ, made assigning TCR associations to individual alleles difficult. In the study, some 180 TCR beta chains were listed as associated with cytomegalovirus. The authors suggested that the approach could potentially be extended to other disease states and immunological phenotypes. A further reported finding was that TCR beta sequences accurately predicted the HLA-A and HLA-B alleles for most subjects in the first cohort. In a later analysis, the rate of TCR association differed among HLA loci, with DRB1 alleles having the most associated TCRs and HLA-C alleles having the fewest. Compared with the roughly 670-donor mean, donors in an Asian-associated ancestry cluster had fewer N-insertions in productive TCRs, according to a later genetic analysis. The classifier was reported to diagnose cytomegalovirus status with high specificity and sensitivity in both the original and validation cohorts. Correlated functional status among segregating V segments might reflect linkage disequilibrium, but an unknown experimental factor could not be ruled out. An earlier analysis of 587 of the donors showed that most TCR beta V segments appeared in productive rearrangements either about 87% or about 30% of the time, which broadly matched IMGT annotations. An association between a missense DCLRE1C variant and V-gene and J-gene trimming of TCR beta chains was found in a later genetic analysis and replicated in an independent cohort. A later analysis associated about 17,000 TCR beta sequences with specific HLA alleles at a false discovery rate of 0.05.

The TCR originated in a woman aged 40 to 49 in good health and CMV-seropositive. The rearrangement joined TRBV10-2 to TRBJ2-7; TRBD2 lines up with 9 middle nucleotides. The sequenced material came from PBMCs. The CDR3: CASSEGRVIAGDEQYF. The DNA reads TGCGCCAGCAGTGAGGGGCGGGTAATAGCGGGAGACGAGCAGTACTTC.